A selection of T cell receptor beta chains follows, all from one sample in a study of shared T cell receptors in the human thymus. Sequencing was performed with immunoSEQ multiplex PCR; in TCRdb, only in-frame clones are kept and a portion is missing. Of hundreds of thousands of clones listed, roughly 90% are singletons. These data were also reused for a study on human thymus T cells.

Sequencing was done on a sample of thymocytes. The receptors were sampled from a boy younger than two with a congenital heart defect. The CDR3 runs from the conserved cysteine through the conserved F or W. Each record gives: clone size, V gene, D gene, J gene, CDR3 protein, CDR3 DNA. D genes are given only for firm matches. The size of a clone is reported for some rows only, either as once, few or many, or as a class for expanded clones.

size: NA
V: TRBV5-6
D: NA
J: TRBJ2-1
CDR3: CASSLDSYNEQFF
DNA: TGTGCCAGCAGCTTGGACAGCTACAATGAGCAGTTCTTC

size: NA
V: TRBV2
D: TRBD2
J: TRBJ2-7
CDR3: CASSQGGNLYEQYF
DNA: TGTGCCAGCAGTCAGGGAGGGAATCTCTACGAGCAGTACTTC

size: NA
V: TRBV30
D: TRBD1
J: TRBJ1-1
CDR3: CAWSPQDRVEKSFF
DNA: TGTGCCTGGAGTCCCCAAGACAGGGTGGAGAAATCTTTCTTT

size: NA
V: TRBV5-1
D: NA
J: TRBJ2-7
CDR3: CASSLGRPCYEQYF
DNA: TGCGCCAGCAGCTTGGGGAGGCCCTGTTACGAGCAGTACTTC

size: NA
V: TRBV7-9
D: TRBD2
J: TRBJ2-1
CDR3: CASSSGSGRGNEQFF
DNA: TGTGCCAGCAGCTCGGGTAGCGGGAGGGGAAATGAGCAGTTCTTC

size: NA
V: TRBV28
D: TRBD2
J: TRBJ2-1
CDR3: CASSYLRLAGGQNEQFF
DNA: TGTGCCAGCAGTTACCTCCGACTAGCGGGAGGTCAGAATGAGCAGTTCTTC

size: once
V: TRBV5-6
D: NA
J: TRBJ1-5
CDR3: CASSFSSNQPQHF
DNA: TGTGCCAGCAGCTTCAGTAGCAATCAGCCCCAGCATTTT

size: NA
V: TRBV28
D: NA
J: TRBJ2-5
CDR3: CASSLWSRFQETQYF
DNA: TGTGCCAGCAGTTTATGGTCCAGGTTCCAAGAGACCCAGTACTTC

size: NA
V: TRBV4-1
D: TRBD1
J: TRBJ1-4
CDR3: CASSYGTGTEKLFF
DNA: TGCGCCAGCAGCTACGGGACAGGGACGGAAAAACTGTTTTTT

size: NA
V: TRBV4-3
D: TRBD1
J: TRBJ2-2
CDR3: CASSQEGTGYTGELFF
DNA: TGCGCCAGCAGCCAAGAAGGGACAGGGTACACCGGGGAGCTGTTTTTT

size: NA
V: TRBV10-1
D: TRBD1
J: TRBJ1-5
CDR3: CASSGQGNQPQHF
DNA: TGCGCCAGCAGTGGACAGGGAAATCAGCCCCAGCATTTT

size: NA
V: TRBV14
D: NA
J: TRBJ2-3
CDR3: CASGRGTDTQYF
DNA: TGTGCCAGCGGGCGGGGCACAGATACGCAGTATTTT

size: NA
V: TRBV11-2
D: TRBD2
J: TRBJ2-7
CDR3: CASSSDSGGYGPQYF
DNA: TGTGCCAGCAGCTCAGATTCGGGGGGATATGGCCCGCAGTACTTC

size: NA
V: TRBV15
D: TRBD2
J: TRBJ2-7
CDR3: CATSRAAGGPCEQYF
DNA: TGTGCCACCAGCAGAGCGGCGGGAGGGCCCTGCGAGCAGTACTTC

size: NA
V: TRBV2
D: NA
J: TRBJ1-1
CDR3: CASRKARPLNTEAFF
DNA: TGTGCCAGCAGAAAAGCGCGTCCCTTGAACACTGAAGCTTTCTTT

size: NA
V: TRBV10-1
D: TRBD2
J: TRBJ2-1
CDR3: CASSGTGGSFGEQFF
DNA: TGCGCCAGCAGTGGGACGGGAGGGAGTTTTGGGGAGCAGTTCTTC

size: NA
V: TRBV5-4
D: TRBD1
J: TRBJ1-1
CDR3: CASPDRENTEAFF
DNA: TGTGCCAGCCCGGACAGGGAGAACACTGAAGCTTTCTTT

size: NA
V: TRBV10-2
D: NA
J: TRBJ2-1
CDR3: CASGGRVTSTYNEQFF
DNA: TGCGCCAGCGGGGGTCGGGTAACTAGCACATACAATGAGCAGTTCTTC

size: NA
V: TRBV28
D: TRBD2
J: TRBJ2-7
CDR3: CASSFVTSGTYEQYF
DNA: TGTGCCAGCAGTTTTGTAACTAGCGGGACCTACGAGCAGTACTTC

size: NA
V: TRBV4-3
D: NA
J: TRBJ2-5
CDR3: CASSQGGKETQYF
DNA: TGCGCCAGCAGCCAAGGAGGGAAAGAGACCCAGTACTTC

size: NA
V: TRBV5-6
D: TRBD2
J: TRBJ2-1
CDR3: CASSSQREGRDEQFF
DNA: TGTGCCAGCAGCTCTCAGCGGGAGGGCCGGGATGAGCAGTTCTTC

size: NA
V: TRBV10-1
D: NA
J: TRBJ2-2
CDR3: CASNGPGEDGELFF
DNA: TGCGCCAGCAACGGACCAGGGGAAGACGGGGAGCTGTTTTTT

size: NA
V: TRBV10-2
D: TRBD1
J: TRBJ2-2
CDR3: CASSVSGGEHREELFF
DNA: TGCGCCAGCAGTGTCTCAGGGGGCGAACACCGGGAGGAGCTGTTTTTT

size: NA
V: TRBV5-1
D: NA
J: TRBJ2-3
CDR3: CASSLIRGDTQYF
DNA: TGCGCCAGCAGCTTGATCCGGGGAGATACGCAGTATTTT

size: once
V: TRBV28
D: NA
J: TRBJ2-2
CDR3: CASRNTGELFF
DNA: TGTGCCAGCCGGAACACCGGGGAGCTGTTTTTT

size: NA
V: TRBV2
D: TRBD2
J: TRBJ2-2
CDR3: CASSETSGRNTGELFF
DNA: TGTGCCAGCAGTGAAACCAGCGGGAGAAACACCGGGGAGCTGTTTTTT

size: NA
V: TRBV28
D: NA
J: TRBJ2-3
CDR3: CASSPSEAADTQYF
DNA: TGTGCCAGCAGTCCGTCCGAGGCGGCGGATACGCAGTATTTT

size: NA
V: TRBV29-1
D: TRBD1
J: TRBJ2-6
CDR3: CSVWTGKSGGANVLTF
DNA: TGCAGCGTTTGGACAGGGAAGTCGGGAGGGGCCAACGTCCTGACTTTC

size: NA
V: TRBV11-2
D: NA
J: TRBJ2-5
CDR3: CASSLDLGHLQETQYF
DNA: TGTGCCAGCAGCTTAGATCTGGGACACCTACAAGAGACCCAGTACTTC

size: NA
V: TRBV9
D: NA
J: TRBJ2-1
CDR3: CASSVGRTSWGTYNEQFF
DNA: TGTGCCAGCAGCGTAGGAAGGACTTCTTGGGGGACATACAATGAGCAGTTCTTC

size: NA
V: TRBV6-1
D: TRBD1
J: TRBJ2-7
CDR3: CASGRAGGCEQYF
DNA: TGTGCCAGCGGACGGGCAGGGGGATGCGAGCAGTACTTC

size: NA
V: TRBV29-1
D: NA
J: TRBJ1-1
CDR3: CSVEVGGGNTEAFF
DNA: TGCAGCGTTGAAGTGGGGGGAGGAAACACTGAAGCTTTCTTT

size: NA
V: TRBV5-4
D: NA
J: TRBJ1-1
CDR3: CASSLGGGKNTEAFF
DNA: TGTGCCAGCAGCTTGGGGGGGGGAAAGAACACTGAAGCTTTCTTT

size: NA
V: TRBV29-1
D: TRBD2
J: TRBJ2-7
CDR3: CSVVRLSGRYEQYF
DNA: TGCAGCGTTGTAAGGCTTAGCGGGAGGTACGAGCAGTACTTC

size: NA
V: TRBV2
D: TRBD1
J: TRBJ1-5
CDR3: CASSEGPNRGHVNQPQHF
DNA: TGTGCCAGCAGTGAAGGTCCGAACAGGGGACATGTCAATCAGCCCCAGCATTTT

size: NA
V: TRBV19
D: NA
J: TRBJ2-2
CDR3: CASSILCSTGELFF
DNA: TGTGCCAGTAGTATTTTGTGCAGCACCGGGGAGCTGTTTTTT

size: NA
V: TRBV18
D: NA
J: TRBJ2-3
CDR3: CASSPRSGINVHTQYF
DNA: TGTGCCAGCTCACCACGTAGCGGAATAAACGTACATACGCAGTATTTT

size: NA
V: TRBV4-3
D: NA
J: TRBJ2-2
CDR3: CASSQDSETGAYPSTGELFF
DNA: TGCGCCAGCAGCCAAGATTCAGAGACAGGAGCCTATCCGAGCACCGGGGAGCTGTTTTTT

size: NA
V: TRBV9
D: TRBD1
J: TRBJ2-7
CDR3: CASSVGRQGGYEQYF
DNA: TGTGCCAGCAGCGTAGGCAGACAGGGCGGCTACGAGCAGTACTTC

size: NA
V: TRBV7-2
D: TRBD2
J: TRBJ2-3
CDR3: CASSPGLETDTQYF
DNA: TGTGCCAGCAGCCCCGGACTAGAGACAGATACGCAGTATTTT

size: NA
V: TRBV5-4
D: TRBD1
J: TRBJ2-7
CDR3: CASSPSSRDRGRAYEQYF
DNA: TGTGCCAGCAGCCCCTCGTCCCGGGACAGGGGGCGCGCCTACGAGCAGTACTTC

size: NA
V: TRBV18
D: NA
J: TRBJ2-5
CDR3: CASSTTRTQYF
DNA: TGTGCCAGCTCAACTACGCGGACCCAGTACTTC

size: NA
V: TRBV2
D: NA
J: TRBJ1-5
CDR3: CAISGSPGPQRGSNQPQHF
DNA: TGTGCCATCTCCGGTTCCCCCGGCCCCCAGAGAGGGAGCAATCAGCCCCAGCATTTT

size: few
V: TRBV5-1
D: TRBD1
J: TRBJ2-3
CDR3: CASSPGQGLTDTQYF
DNA: TGCGCCAGCAGCCCGGGACAGGGGCTAACAGATACGCAGTATTTT

size: NA
V: TRBV28
D: NA
J: TRBJ2-1
CDR3: CASSRTGPRTYNEQFF
DNA: TGTGCCAGCAGCCGAACAGGCCCTAGGACGTACAATGAGCAGTTCTTC

size: NA
V: TRBV7-2
D: NA
J: TRBJ1-1
CDR3: CASSQSGFENTEAFF
DNA: TGTGCCAGCAGCCAATCGGGATTCGAAAACACTGAAGCTTTCTTT

size: NA
V: TRBV9
D: NA
J: TRBJ2-7
CDR3: CASSVAGVYDEQYF
DNA: TGTGCCAGCAGCGTCGCAGGGGTTTACGACGAGCAGTACTTC

size: NA
V: TRBV27
D: NA
J: TRBJ1-1
CDR3: CASSLGGGEGTEAFF
DNA: TGTGCCAGCAGTTTAGGGGGCGGGGAGGGCACTGAAGCTTTCTTT

size: NA
V: TRBV7-9
D: NA
J: TRBJ1-2
CDR3: CASSLVLGPYGYTF
DNA: TGTGCCAGCAGCTTAGTTCTAGGTCCCTATGGCTACACCTTC

size: NA
V: TRBV6-1
D: NA
J: TRBJ1-4
CDR3: CASGVGPNEKLFF
DNA: TGTGCCAGCGGCGTGGGGCCTAATGAAAAACTGTTTTTT

size: NA
V: TRBV9
D: NA
J: TRBJ1-2
CDR3: CASSVEKRGYGYTF
DNA: TGTGCCAGCAGCGTAGAGAAGCGGGGCTATGGCTACACCTTC

size: few
V: TRBV6-6
D: TRBD1
J: TRBJ2-7
CDR3: CASSSTGQGNYVEQYF
DNA: TGTGCCAGCAGTTCCACGGGACAGGGTAATTACGTGGAGCAGTACTTC

size: few
V: TRBV10-2
D: TRBD2
J: TRBJ2-5
CDR3: CASSARTSGDQETQYF
DNA: TGCGCCAGCAGTGCCCGGACTAGCGGGGATCAAGAGACCCAGTACTTC

size: NA
V: TRBV5-4
D: TRBD1
J: TRBJ1-4
CDR3: CASSWGTGTNEKLFF
DNA: TGTGCCAGCAGCTGGGGGACAGGAACTAATGAAAAACTGTTTTTT

size: once
V: TRBV7-9
D: TRBD1
J: TRBJ2-5
CDR3: CASSPRSRDRHMGTQYF
DNA: TGTGCCAGCAGCCCAAGGAGCCGGGACAGACACATGGGGACCCAGTACTTC

size: NA
V: TRBV4-2
D: TRBD2
J: TRBJ2-3
CDR3: CASSPEAGGRQDTQYF
DNA: TGTGCCAGCAGCCCAGAGGCGGGAGGGCGACAAGATACGCAGTATTTT

size: NA
V: TRBV9
D: TRBD2
J: TRBJ2-2
CDR3: CASSPHISGTYTGELFF
DNA: TGTGCCAGCAGCCCTCACATTAGCGGGACTTACACCGGGGAGCTGTTTTTT

size: NA
V: TRBV6-7
D: NA
J: TRBJ1-1
CDR3: CASSYPDRRNTEAFF
DNA: TGTGCCAGCAGTTACCCCGACAGGAGAAACACTGAAGCTTTCTTT

size: NA
V: TRBV7-6
D: NA
J: TRBJ1-4
CDR3: CASSQNSGEKLFF
DNA: TGTGCCAGCAGCCAGAATTCGGGGGAAAAACTGTTTTTT